This TCR beta chain was identified in a study of PD-1 blockade in classical Hodgkin lymphoma. Noted time point: cycle 4 day 1 (C4D1), after more than 5 weeks of nivolumab. No patient escaped relapse after autologous stem cell transplantation, and brentuximab vedotin exposure varied. Study-wide findings and caveats: CD4+ TCR diversity, unlike CD8+, climbed significantly by C4D1. Patients newly diagnosed and complete responders had comparable baseline diversity. Any patient who commenced nivolumab under 1 year after ASCT was excluded.

Trimming took off 0 bases at V and 0 bases at J, with 14 bases between the two ends. This CDR3 is built from 17 residues. CDR1 and CDR2 from the germline V gene are MGHRA and YSYEKL. Worth noting for this clone: Its antigen is not identified.

Sequencing used immunoSEQ multiplex PCR; TCRdb keeps in-frame clones, though not all of them. The data show 100,000 or so clones, with roughly nine tenths seen just once and roughly 20% held by the top ten. This clonotype originated in a human donor with classical Hodgkin lymphoma. Sequenced material: peripheral blood mononuclear cells (PBMCs), taken before the fourth cycle of nivolumab. The chain carries TRBV4-1 and TRBJ1-2; possible D gene TRBD1, 5 bases. The DNA of the CDR3 is TGCGCCAGCAGCCAAGAGGCCCCGGGACCAGCTAACTATGGCTACACCTTC. The encoded protein is CASSQEAPGPANYGYTF.